The clone carrying this T cell receptor beta chain was counted at least ten times. The target antigen is unknown. This record belongs to a study of neurological immune-mediated disorders. Study-level results: CDR3 amino acid sequences found in expanded clones were never shared across subjects, suggesting private repertoires in all groups.

The cell input for sorted libraries was some 990,000, and those cells were CD4+ or CD8+ T cells. A 10-nucleotide random UMI tagged transcripts in template-switch 5'RACE cDNA synthesis. TCRdb re-analysed the 5' RACE reads in MiXCR, keeping a single row per CDR3 protein. The data show tens of thousands of distinct CDR3 sequences, with just under 7.5% seen just once and about 6% held by the top ten. The germline V gene encodes CDR1 SGHTA and CDR2 FQGTGA. This CDR3 spans 14 amino acids. V lost 1 base and J lost 6, with 12 bases in between. Sequencing was done on a sample of CD4+ T cells from blood. This chain links TRBV7-3 with TRBJ1-2; D uncertain. The receptor's source is a man in his fifties or sixties in good health. CDR3 DNA: TGTGCCAGCAGCTTAAGCGGCTCTGGGGATGGCTACACCTTC. This encodes CASSLSGSGDGYTF. Full variable domain (outside the CDR3, taken from reference TRBV7-3 and TRBJ1-2): GAGVSQTPSNKVTEKGKYVELRCDPISGHTALYWYRQSLGQGPEFLIYFQGTGAADDSGLPNDRFFAVRPEGSVSTLKIQRTERGDSAVYLCASSLSGSGDGYTFGSGTRLTVV.